What follows are 4 T cell receptor beta chains derived from one specimen sequenced in a study of monozygotic twins with inflammatory bowel disease. TCRdb reprocessed the 5' RACE reads and keeps a single row for each CDR3 protein, giving no DNA. The sample totals a few hundred thousand distinct CDR3 sequences; its top ten clones hold 1.6%. Sequencing was performed on blood. Every receptor here comes from a human donor with ulcerative colitis or Crohn's disease, or a healthy co-twin of an affected twin (not recorded which).

The V gene is TRBV12-3 or TRBV12-4, the J gene TRBJ2-1; TCRdb's D gene call, TRBD1, goes unchecked for lack of DNA. This CDR3 region has 15 residues. CDR3 sequence reads: CASTPGTGSYNEQFF.

The V and J genes are TRBV29-1 and TRBJ2-2; TCRdb selects TRBD2, and the lack of DNA leaves this call unchecked. The CDR3 contains 15 residues. Germline lookup yields CDR1 SQVTM and CDR2 ANQGSEA. The CDR3 protein is CSVGRRGGSTGELFF.

The genes are TRBV12-3 or TRBV12-4 and TRBJ2-2; TCRdb designates TRBD1, a call that cannot be tested without DNA. This CDR3 contains 15 residues. The CDR3 sequence: CASSSGTGLDEELFF.

The chain has TRBV5-1 and TRBJ2-3; TCRdb calls TRBD1, which cannot be checked without DNA. The CDR3 totals 20 residues. Germline loops: CDR1 SGHRS, CDR2 YFSETQ. This CDR3 reads CASSLLRDRAVHGNTDTQYF. The entire variable domain, with the rest obtained from reference TRBV5-1 and TRBJ2-3, is as follows: KAGVTQTPRYLIKTRGQQVTLSCSPISGHRSVSWYQQTPGQGLQFLFEYFSETQRNKGNFPGRFSGRQFSNSRSEMNVSTLELGDSALYLCASSLLRDRAVHGNTDTQYFGPGTRLTVL.